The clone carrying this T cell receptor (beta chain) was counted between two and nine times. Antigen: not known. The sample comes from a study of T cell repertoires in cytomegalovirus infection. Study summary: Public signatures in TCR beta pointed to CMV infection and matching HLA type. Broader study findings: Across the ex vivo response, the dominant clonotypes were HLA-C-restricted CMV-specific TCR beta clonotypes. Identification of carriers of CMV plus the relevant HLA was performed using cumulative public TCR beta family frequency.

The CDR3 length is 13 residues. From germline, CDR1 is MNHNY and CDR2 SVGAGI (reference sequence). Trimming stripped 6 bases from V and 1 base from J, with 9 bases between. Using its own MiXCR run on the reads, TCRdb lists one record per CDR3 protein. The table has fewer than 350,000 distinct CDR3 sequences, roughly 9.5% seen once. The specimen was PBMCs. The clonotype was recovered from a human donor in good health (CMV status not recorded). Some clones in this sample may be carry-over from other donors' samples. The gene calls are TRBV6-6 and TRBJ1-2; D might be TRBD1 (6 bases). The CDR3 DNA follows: TGTGCCAGCAGCGACAGGAATAACTATGGCTACACCTTC. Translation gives CASSDRNNYGYTF.